This TCR beta chain was sequenced for a study of cytomegalovirus exposure and HLA in healthy donors. Whole-study context: The 90 to 150 validation repertoires used the same platform as the approximately 670 first-cohort repertoires (as reported by a later analysis).

Study findings and constraints: Subsequent analysis found a tendency for first-cohort TCR clusters to co-occur within the approximately 130 validation repertoires. The study labeled 164 TCR beta chains cytomegalovirus-associated.

The table lists this clone with a count of one. The antigen is not known. The V and J ends lost 4 bases and 5 bases respectively, with 12 bases between them. The germline CDR1 and CDR2 sequences are SGHDT and YYEEEE. This CDR3 has 14 amino acids. The table came from immunoSEQ multiplex PCR; TCRdb's copy has only in-frame clones and leaves some out. The sample lists 330,000 or so clones, 80% to 90% seen once, with about 0.8% in the top ten. From the roughly 120-subject validation cohort, which was separate from the roughly 670-subject first cohort, the donors were drawn. The chain links TRBV5-6 to TRBJ2-2; D gene unclear. The sequence derives from a young woman in good health and CMV-seronegative. The sequenced sample was PBMCs. CDR3 region: CASSPVAATGELFF. DNA of the CDR3: TGTGCCAGCAGCCCAGTCGCCGCTACCGGGGAGCTGTTTTTT.